Each of the 16 T cell receptor beta chains below was sequenced from the same sample in a study of PD-1 blockade in classical Hodgkin lymphoma. Every one of the patients relapsed after autologous stem cell transplantation (brentuximab vedotin exposure was variable). The table came from immunoSEQ multiplex PCR; TCRdb's copy has only in-frame clones and leaves some out. The table includes about 98,000 clones, 75% to 85% detected once. The sample consisted of peripheral blood mononuclear cells (PBMCs), taken before the second cycle of nivolumab. All receptors come from a human donor with classical Hodgkin lymphoma.

The J gene is TRBJ2-1, the V gene TRBV19, with D uncertain. Per germline, CDR1 LNHDA and CDR2 SQIVND (reference sequence). This CDR3 has 17 residues. Trimming removed 3 bases from V and 0 bases from J, with 15 bases in between. The CDR3 nucleotides are TGTGCCAGTAGTATCGCCCCGCGCGGCAGCTCCTACAATGAGCAGTTCTTC. This encodes CASSIAPRGSSYNEQFF. Full variable domain (missing parts from reference TRBV19 and TRBJ2-1): DGGITQSPKYLFRKEGQNVTLSCEQNLNHDAMYWYRQDPGQGLRLIYYSQIVNDFQKGDIAEGYSVSREKKESFPLTVTSAQKNPTAFYLCASSIAPRGSSYNEQFFGPGTRLTVL.

This sequence joins TRBV30 and TRBJ2-6; D not resolved. The V and J ends lost 0 bases and 0 bases respectively, with 9 bases between them. CDR3 length equals 16 residues. The germline V gene encodes CDR1 GTSNPN and CDR2 SVGIG (reference sequence). CDR3 DNA: TGTGCCTGGAGTGTAGGCGGAGTCTCTGGGGCCAACGTCCTGACTTTC. It translates to CAWSVGGVSGANVLTF.

The chain joins TRBV19 to TRBJ2-2; a possible D gene is TRBD2 (6 bases). V gave up 8 bases and J gave up 5 bases, with 18 bases separating them. The CDR3 has 15 amino acids. The germline gives CDR1 LNHDA, CDR2 SQIVND (reference sequence). In DNA form, the CDR3 reads TGTGCCAGTGGGTCCACCGGGAGTGGGACCGGGGAGCTGTTTTTT. Translating it yields CASGSTGSGTGELFF.

The J gene is TRBJ1-6, the V gene TRBV5-6; a weak D match, TRBD1 (5 bases). The CDR3 has 15 residues. V was pared by 1 base and J by 9 bases, with 14 bases between. Germline CDR1 is SGHDT and CDR2 is YYEEEE. CDR3 nucleotides: TGTGCCAGCAGCTTGTCGTGGCAGGGTGTTTCACCCCTCCACTTT. Its translation is CASSLSWQGVSPLHF. Full variable domain (outside the CDR3, taken from reference TRBV5-6 and TRBJ1-6): DAGVTQSPTHLIKTRGQQVTLRCSPKSGHDTVSWYQQALGQGPQFIFQYYEEEERQRGNFPDRFSGHQFPNYSSELNVNALLLGDSALYLCASSLSWQGVSPLHFGNGTRLTVT.

This rearrangement joins TRBV30 to TRBJ1-1, with unresolved D. The CDR3 extends over 15 amino acids. Trimming removed 5 bases from V and 1 base from J, with 17 bases in between. Per germline, CDR1 GTSNPN and CDR2 SVGIG (reference sequence). Here the CDR3 DNA reads TGTGCCTGGCAGCCGGCCCGAGGGAAGAACACTGAAGCTTTCTTT. This encodes CAWQPARGKNTEAFF.

The V and J genes are TRBV5-6 and TRBJ2-7; D unclear. This CDR3 contains 15 residues. Germline CDR1 SGHDT, CDR2 YYEEEE. Trimming removed 0 bases from V and 4 bases from J, with 14 bases in between. The CDR3 region is CASSLVGERAYEQYF. The CDR3 nucleotides are TGTGCCAGCAGCTTGGTAGGAGAGAGAGCATACGAGCAGTACTTC.

This chain's CDR3 is CASSVVPSGSTGELFF. The CDR3 nucleotides are TGTGCCAGCAGCGTAGTTCCTAGCGGGAGCACCGGGGAGCTGTTTTTT. The chain uses TRBV9 and TRBJ2-2, with TRBD2 matching 10 bases. From germline, CDR1 is SGDLS and CDR2 YYNGEE. This CDR3 has 16 amino acids. V lost 0 bases and J lost 4; bases outside the gene matches: 3.

The chain recombines TRBV5-6 with TRBJ1-4, with D uncertain. Germline V lookup: CDR1 SGHDT, CDR2 YYEEEE. Trimming pared 0 bases from V and 7 bases from J, leaving 10 bases between. The CDR3 contains 14 residues. Here the CDR3 reads CASSLVGRGEKLFF. The CDR3 coding sequence is TGTGCCAGCAGCTTGGTTGGGCGCGGTGAAAAACTGTTTTTT. The full variable domain, rest sourced from reference TRBV5-6 and TRBJ1-4, is DAGVTQSPTHLIKTRGQQVTLRCSPKSGHDTVSWYQQALGQGPQFIFQYYEEEERQRGNFPDRFSGHQFPNYSSELNVNALLLGDSALYLCASSLVGRGEKLFFGSGTQLSVL.

The chain combines TRBV28 with TRBJ1-4; D is unresolved. Trimming took 5 bases from V and 4 from J, leaving 8 bases between them. The CDR3 is 13 residues long. CDR1 is MDHEN and CDR2 is SYDVKM in the germline V gene. CDR3 loop: CASSTSYNEKLFF. The CDR3 DNA sequence: TGTGCCAGCAGTACTAGCTATAATGAAAAACTGTTTTTT.

To note about this clone: Different DNA sequences within this sample yield the same CDR3. The chain has TRBV4-3 and TRBJ2-3; 10 bases align to TRBD2. From germline, CDR1 is LGHNA and CDR2 YSLEER. Germline trimming cut 0 bases from V and 1 base from J; bases unmatched to any gene: 1. There are 16 residues in the CDR3. The CDR3: CASSQDLAGGTDTQYF. The CDR3 coding sequence is TGCGCCAGCAGCCAAGATCTAGCGGGAGGCACAGATACGCAGTATTTT.

The chain joins TRBV30 to TRBJ2-1; D possibly corresponds to TRBD2 (5 bases). CDR1 is GTSNPN, CDR2 SVGIG, per germline (reference sequence). Trimming took off 8 bases at V and 2 bases at J, with 7 bases between the two ends. The CDR3 length is 11 residues. For the CDR3, the DNA is TGTGCCCGGGGAACCTACAATGAGCAGTTCTTC. Its translation is CARGTYNEQFF.

This clone appeared a few times. CDR3 nucleotides: TGTGCCTGGAGTTTCAGCGGGCTCCTACAAGAGACCCAGTACTTC. Its protein is CAWSFSGLLQETQYF. J is TRBJ2-5 and V is TRBV30, with D possibly matching TRBD2 (6 bases). V shed 2 bases and J shed 2 bases, with 15 bases lying between them. Germline values: CDR1 GTSNPN, CDR2 SVGIG (reference sequence). This CDR3 region has 15 residues.

V is TRBV10-3 and J is TRBJ1-1, with D perhaps TRBD1 (5 bases). Trimming stripped 4 bases from V and 2 bases from J, with 17 bases between. The CDR3 has 16 residues. Per germline, CDR1 ENHRY and CDR2 SYGVKD. The DNA of the CDR3 is TGTGCCATCAGTGGACCCTCGGGGGAGAGAAACACTGAAGCTTTCTTT. Protein: CAISGPSGERNTEAFF.

The rearrangement links TRBV10-3 to TRBJ2-1; no reliable D call. The length of the CDR3 is 15 residues. Germline V gene sequence: CDR1 ENHRY, CDR2 SYGVKD. V lost 3 bases to trimming and J lost 0 bases, with 9 bases between them. The CDR3 loop is CAISDTGSSYNEQFF. The CDR3 nucleotides are TGTGCCATCAGTGATACCGGAAGCTCCTACAATGAGCAGTTCTTC.

Note on this clone: Additional DNA sequences in this sample encode the identical CDR3. The gene calls are TRBV19 and TRBJ2-5; 11 bases fit TRBD2. Germline CDR1 LNHDA, CDR2 SQIVND (reference sequence). The CDR3 has 13 residues. J gave up 4 bases and V 6 bases, and 1 base lay outside the gene matches. In DNA, the CDR3 is TGTGCCAGTAGACTAGCGGGAGTAGAGACCCAGTACTTC. Translated: CASRLAGVETQYF.

The genes are TRBV5-1 and TRBJ2-2; perhaps D is TRBD1 or TRBD2 (5 bases each). The length of the CDR3 is 14 residues. Germline loops: CDR1 SGHRS, CDR2 YFSETQ. V lost 4 bases and J lost 7, with 14 bases in between. CDR3 region: CASSVGESDGELFF. CDR3 in DNA: TGCGCCAGCAGCGTGGGGGAGTCGGACGGGGAGCTGTTTTTT.